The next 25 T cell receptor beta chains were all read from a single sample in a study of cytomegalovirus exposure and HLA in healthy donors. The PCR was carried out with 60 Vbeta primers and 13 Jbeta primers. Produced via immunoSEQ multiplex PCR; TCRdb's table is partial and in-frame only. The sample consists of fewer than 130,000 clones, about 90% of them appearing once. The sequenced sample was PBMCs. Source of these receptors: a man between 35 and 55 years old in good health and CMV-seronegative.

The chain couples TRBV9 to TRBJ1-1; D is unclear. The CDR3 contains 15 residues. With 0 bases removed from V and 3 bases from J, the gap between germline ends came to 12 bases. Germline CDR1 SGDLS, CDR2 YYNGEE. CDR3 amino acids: CASSVANGGDTEAFF. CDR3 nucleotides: TGTGCCAGCAGCGTAGCGAACGGAGGAGACACTGAAGCTTTCTTT. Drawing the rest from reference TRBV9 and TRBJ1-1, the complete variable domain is DSGVTQTPKHLITATGQRVTLRCSPRSGDLSVYWYQQSLDQGLQFLIQYYNGEERAKGNILERFSAQQFPDLHSELNLSSLELGDSALYFCASSVANGGDTEAFFGQGTRLTVV.

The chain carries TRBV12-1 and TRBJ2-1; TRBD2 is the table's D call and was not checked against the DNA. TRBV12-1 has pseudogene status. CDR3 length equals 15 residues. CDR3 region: CASSFLAGGLNEQFF. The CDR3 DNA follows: TGTGCCAGCAGCTTTTTGGCGGGGGGGCTTAATGAGCAGTTCTTC.

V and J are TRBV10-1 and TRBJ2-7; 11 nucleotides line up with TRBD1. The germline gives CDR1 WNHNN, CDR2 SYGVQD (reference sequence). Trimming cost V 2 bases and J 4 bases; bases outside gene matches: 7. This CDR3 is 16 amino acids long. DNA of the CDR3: TGCGCCAGCAGTGAGCCGAGGACAGGGGGCGCGTACGAGCAGTACTTC. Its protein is CASSEPRTGGAYEQYF.

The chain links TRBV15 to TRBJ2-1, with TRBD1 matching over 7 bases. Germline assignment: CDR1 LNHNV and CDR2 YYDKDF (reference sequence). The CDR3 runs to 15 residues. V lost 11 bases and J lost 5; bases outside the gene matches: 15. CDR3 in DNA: TGTGCCTCCGGGGAAGGGGACAGAGCAAACAATGAGCAGTTCTTC. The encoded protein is CASGEGDRANNEQFF. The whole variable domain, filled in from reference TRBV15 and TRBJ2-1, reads DAMVIQNPRYQVTQFGKPVTLSCSQTLNHNVMYWYQQKSSQAPKLLFHYYDKDFNNEADTPDNFQSRRPNTSFCFLDIRSPGLGDTAMYLCASGEGDRANNEQFFGPGTRLTVL.

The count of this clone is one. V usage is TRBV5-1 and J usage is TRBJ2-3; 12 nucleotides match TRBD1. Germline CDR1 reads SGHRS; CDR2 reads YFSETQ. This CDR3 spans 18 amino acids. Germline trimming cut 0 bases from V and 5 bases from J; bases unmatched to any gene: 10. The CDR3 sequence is CASSLGPGQGASGDTQYF. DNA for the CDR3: TGCGCCAGCAGCTTGGGGCCGGGACAGGGGGCCTCGGGAGATACGCAGTATTTT. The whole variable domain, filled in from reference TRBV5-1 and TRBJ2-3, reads KAGVTQTPRYLIKTRGQQVTLSCSPISGHRSVSWYQQTPGQGLQFLFEYFSETQRNKGNFPGRFSGRQFSNSRSEMNVSTLELGDSALYLCASSLGPGQGASGDTQYFGPGTRLTVL.

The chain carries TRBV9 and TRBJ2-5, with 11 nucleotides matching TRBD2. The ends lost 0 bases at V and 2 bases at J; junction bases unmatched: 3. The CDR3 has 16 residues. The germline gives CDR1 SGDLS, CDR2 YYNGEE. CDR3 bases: TGTGCCAGCAGCGTAGCGGGACTAGCGGTTCAAGAGACCCAGTACTTC. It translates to CASSVAGLAVQETQYF.

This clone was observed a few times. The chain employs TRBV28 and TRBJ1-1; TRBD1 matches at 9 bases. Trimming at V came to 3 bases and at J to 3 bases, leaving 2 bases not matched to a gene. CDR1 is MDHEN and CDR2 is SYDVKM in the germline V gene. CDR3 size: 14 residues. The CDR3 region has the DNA TGTGCCAGCAGTTTTGGGGACAGGGACACTGAAGCTTTCTTT. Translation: CASSFGDRDTEAFF.

The chain's CDR3 is CASSPQGTYEQYF. CDR3 sequence (DNA): TGTGCCAGCAGCCCACAGGGTACCTACGAGCAGTACTTC. The genes are TRBV4-2 and TRBJ2-7, with D maybe TRBD1 (6 bases). V lost 4 bases and J lost 2, with 9 bases in between. The germline V gene has CDR1 LGHNA and CDR2 YNFKEQ. CDR3 size: 13 residues.

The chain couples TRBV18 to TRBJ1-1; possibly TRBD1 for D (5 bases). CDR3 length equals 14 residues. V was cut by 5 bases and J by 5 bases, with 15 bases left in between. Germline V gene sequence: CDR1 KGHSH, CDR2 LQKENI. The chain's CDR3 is CASSVGQSETEAFF. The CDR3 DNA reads TGTGCCAGCTCAGTGGGGCAATCGGAAACTGAAGCTTTCTTT.

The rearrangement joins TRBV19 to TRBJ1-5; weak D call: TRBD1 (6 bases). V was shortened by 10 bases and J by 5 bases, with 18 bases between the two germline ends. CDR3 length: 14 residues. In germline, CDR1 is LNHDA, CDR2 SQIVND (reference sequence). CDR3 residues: CATKKRTVDQPQHF. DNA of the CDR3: TGTGCCACCAAAAAAAGGACAGTAGATCAGCCCCAGCATTTT. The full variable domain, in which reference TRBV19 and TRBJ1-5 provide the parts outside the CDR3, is DGGITQSPKYLFRKEGQNVTLSCEQNLNHDAMYWYRQDPGQGLRLIYYSQIVNDFQKGDIAEGYSVSREKKESFPLTVTSAQKNPTAFYLCATKKRTVDQPQHFGDGTRLSIL.

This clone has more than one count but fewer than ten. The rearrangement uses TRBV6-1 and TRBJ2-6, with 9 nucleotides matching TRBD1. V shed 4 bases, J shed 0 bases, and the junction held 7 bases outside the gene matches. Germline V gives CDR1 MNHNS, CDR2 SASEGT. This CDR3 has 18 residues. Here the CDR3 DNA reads TGTGCCAGCAGTGGTAACAGGGGGCTTAGCTCTGGGGCCAACGTCCTGACTTTC. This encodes CASSGNRGLSSGANVLTF.

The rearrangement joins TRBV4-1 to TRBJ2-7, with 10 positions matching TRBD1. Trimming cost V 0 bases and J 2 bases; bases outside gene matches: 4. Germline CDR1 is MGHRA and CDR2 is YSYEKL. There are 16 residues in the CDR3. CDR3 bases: TGCGCCAGCAGCCAAGACCCCGGGACAGGGGCCTACGAGCAGTACTTC. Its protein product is CASSQDPGTGAYEQYF.

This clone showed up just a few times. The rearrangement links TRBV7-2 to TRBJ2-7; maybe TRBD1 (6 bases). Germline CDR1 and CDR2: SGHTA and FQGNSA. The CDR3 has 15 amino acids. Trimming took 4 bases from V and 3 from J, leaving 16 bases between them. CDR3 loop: CASSSLPGHNYEQYF. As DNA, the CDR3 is TGTGCCAGCAGCTCCCTGCCGGGACATAACTACGAGCAGTACTTC.

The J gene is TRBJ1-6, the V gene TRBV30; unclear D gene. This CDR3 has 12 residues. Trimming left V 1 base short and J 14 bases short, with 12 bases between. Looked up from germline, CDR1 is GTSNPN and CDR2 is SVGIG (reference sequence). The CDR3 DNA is TGTGCCTGGAGTGGCAGCGGGTTCACCCTCCACTTT. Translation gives CAWSGSGFTLHF.

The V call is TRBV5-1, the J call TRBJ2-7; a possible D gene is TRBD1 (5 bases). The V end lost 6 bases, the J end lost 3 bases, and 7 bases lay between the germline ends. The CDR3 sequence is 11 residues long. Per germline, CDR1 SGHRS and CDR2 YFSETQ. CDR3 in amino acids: CASTDSYEQYF. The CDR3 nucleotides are TGCGCCAGCACCGACAGCTACGAGCAGTACTTC.

This chain's CDR3 is CAWSRAGGAREKLFF. The CDR3 DNA sequence: TGTGCCTGGAGTCGGGCAGGGGGCGCCCGGGAAAAACTGTTTTTT. The V gene is TRBV30, the J gene TRBJ1-4; 8 bases map to TRBD1. The trim removed 2 bases at V and 8 bases at J, leaving 10 bases unmatched. This CDR3 contains 15 residues. The germline CDR1 and CDR2 sequences are GTSNPN and SVGIG (reference sequence).

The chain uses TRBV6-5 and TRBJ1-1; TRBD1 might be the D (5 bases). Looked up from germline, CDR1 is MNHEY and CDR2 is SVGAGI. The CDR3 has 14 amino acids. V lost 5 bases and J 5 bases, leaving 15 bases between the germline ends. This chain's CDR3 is CASSNTLRETEAFF. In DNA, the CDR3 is TGTGCCAGCAGTAACACACTCAGGGAAACTGAAGCTTTCTTT.

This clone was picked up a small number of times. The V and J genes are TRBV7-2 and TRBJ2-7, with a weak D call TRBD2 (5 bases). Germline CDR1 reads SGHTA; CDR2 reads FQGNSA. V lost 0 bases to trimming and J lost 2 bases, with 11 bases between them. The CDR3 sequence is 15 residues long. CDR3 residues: CASSLAFRGTYEQYF. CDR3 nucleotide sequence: TGTGCCAGCAGCTTAGCCTTTCGAGGGACCTACGAGCAGTACTTC.

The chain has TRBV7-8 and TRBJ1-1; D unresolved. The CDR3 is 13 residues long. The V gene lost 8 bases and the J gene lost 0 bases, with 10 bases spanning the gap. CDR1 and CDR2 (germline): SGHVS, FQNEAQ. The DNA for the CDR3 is TGTGCCAGCCGACGGGAGATGAACACTGAAGCTTTCTTT. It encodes CASRREMNTEAFF.

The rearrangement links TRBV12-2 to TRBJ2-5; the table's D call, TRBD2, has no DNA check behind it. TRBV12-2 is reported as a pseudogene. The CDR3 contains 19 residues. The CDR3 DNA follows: TGTGCAAGTCGCGATTACCTTTCCCGGAGCGGGGCAGCTCAAGAGACCCAGTACTTC. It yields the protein CASRDYLSRSGAAQETQYF.

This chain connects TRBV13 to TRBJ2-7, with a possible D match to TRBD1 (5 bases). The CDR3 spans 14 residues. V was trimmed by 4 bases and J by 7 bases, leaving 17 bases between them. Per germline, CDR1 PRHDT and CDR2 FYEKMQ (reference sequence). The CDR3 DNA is TGTGCCAGCAGCTCCCTAGGGGCCTTGAGAGAGCAGTACTTC. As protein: CASSSLGALREQYF.

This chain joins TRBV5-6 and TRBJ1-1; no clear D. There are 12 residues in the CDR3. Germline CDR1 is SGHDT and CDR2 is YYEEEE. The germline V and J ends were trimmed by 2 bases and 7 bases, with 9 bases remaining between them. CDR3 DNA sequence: TGTGCCAGCAGCTTCATAGGGAGTGAAGCTTTCTTT. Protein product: CASSFIGSEAFF.

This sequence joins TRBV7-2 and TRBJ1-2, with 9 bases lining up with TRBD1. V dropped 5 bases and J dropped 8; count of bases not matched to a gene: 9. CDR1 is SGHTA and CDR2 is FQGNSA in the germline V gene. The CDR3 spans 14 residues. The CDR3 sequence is CASSPSGTGRGYTF. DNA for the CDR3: TGTGCCAGCAGCCCCTCCGGGACAGGGAGAGGCTACACCTTC. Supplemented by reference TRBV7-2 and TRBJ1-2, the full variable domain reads GAGVSQSPSNKVTEKGKDVELRCDPISGHTALYWYRQSLGQGLEFLIYFQGNSAPDKSGLPSDRFSAERTGGSVSTLTIQRTQQEDSAVYLCASSPSGTGRGYTFGSGTRLTVV.

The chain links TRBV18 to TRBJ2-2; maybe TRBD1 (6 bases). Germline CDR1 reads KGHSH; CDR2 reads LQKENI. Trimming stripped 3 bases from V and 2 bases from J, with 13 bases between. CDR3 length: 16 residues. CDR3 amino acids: CASSPIRGGNTGELFF. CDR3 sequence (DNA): TGTGCCAGCTCACCGATCAGGGGCGGAAACACCGGGGAGCTGTTTTTT.

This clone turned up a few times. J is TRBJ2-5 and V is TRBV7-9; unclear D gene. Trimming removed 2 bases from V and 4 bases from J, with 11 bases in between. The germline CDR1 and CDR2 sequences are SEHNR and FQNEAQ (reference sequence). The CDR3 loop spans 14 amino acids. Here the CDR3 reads CASSLLADRETQYF. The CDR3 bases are TGTGCCAGCAGCTTACTGGCAGATCGAGAGACCCAGTACTTC.